A selection of T cell receptor beta chains follows, all from one sample in a study of CD8 T cells in ankylosing spondylitis. Via MiXCR, TCRdb re-called the 5' RACE reads, giving one row per CDR3 protein. Of roughly 440,000 distinct CDR3 sequences listed, approximately 17% are singletons. Sequencing was done on a sample of blood, either unsorted or a sorted T cell fraction (not recorded which). Source of these receptors: a male donor with ankylosing spondylitis. CDR3s include the opening cysteine and the closing phenylalanine or tryptophan. A D gene is named only where the DNA matches it firmly. Clone size appears in some rows only: once, few, many, or a class for an expanded clone.

DNA: TGCGCCAGCAGCCAACACGGGACAGGGGACGAAAAACTGTTTTTT
CDR3: CASSQHGTGDEKLFF
J: TRBJ1-4
size: many
V: TRBV4-1
D: TRBD1

DNA: TGTGCCACCAGCAGAGTTGGACTAGCGCCTAGGGAGCAGTACTTC
CDR3: CATSRVGLAPREQYF
J: TRBJ2-7
size: few
V: TRBV15
D: TRBD2

DNA: TGTGCCATCAGTTACGGGGGGGAGCAGTTCTTC
CDR3: CAISYGGEQFF
J: TRBJ2-1
size: many
V: TRBV10-3
D: TRBD2

DNA: TGTGCCAGCACCGAACAGGGCACAAACCAAGAGACCCAGTACTTC
CDR3: CASTEQGTNQETQYF
J: TRBJ2-5
size: NA
V: TRBV2
D: NA

DNA: TGTGCCAGCAGCTGGCGACAGGGCTCCTACAATGAGCAGTTCTTC
CDR3: CASSWRQGSYNEQFF
J: TRBJ2-1
size: NA
V: TRBV11-2
D: TRBD1

DNA: TGTGCCAGCAGGACGGGGCGGGACGATACCCCGCAGTACTTC
CDR3: CASRTGRDDTPQYF
J: TRBJ2-7
size: few
V: TRBV6-1
D: NA

DNA: TGTGCCTGGAGTCCTCTGGACAGGGCGGGGACTGAAGCTTTCTTT
CDR3: CAWSPLDRAGTEAFF
J: TRBJ1-1
size: NA
V: TRBV30
D: TRBD1

DNA: TGTGCCAGCAGCCCGAAGACCCGAGGGGTCCAAGAGACCCAGTACTTC
CDR3: CASSPKTRGVQETQYF
J: TRBJ2-5
size: NA
V: TRBV25-1
D: NA

DNA: TGTGCCAGTAGTAGAGCCGGGACAGGGGTCCAGCCCCAGCATTTT
CDR3: CASSRAGTGVQPQHF
J: TRBJ1-5
size: few
V: TRBV19
D: TRBD1

DNA: TGTGCCAGCAGCCTAGCGGGGGGTCACAATGAGCAGTTCTTC
CDR3: CASSLAGGHNEQFF
J: TRBJ2-1
size: NA
V: TRBV3-1
D: TRBD2

DNA: TGTGCCATCAGTGCCCTCCGCAATGAGCAGTTCTTC
CDR3: CAISALRNEQFF
J: TRBJ2-1
size: NA
V: TRBV10-3
D: NA

DNA: TGTGCCAGCAAGCCCTGGGGCAGTGAGCCCTACGAGCAGTACTTC
CDR3: CASKPWGSEPYEQYF
J: TRBJ2-7
size: NA
V: TRBV7-9
D: NA

DNA: TGTGCCAGCAGTTTGTCCAGGGGTGGCATTCAGTACTTC
CDR3: CASSLSRGGIQYF
J: TRBJ2-4
size: NA
V: TRBV12-3/TRBV12-4
D: NA

DNA: TGTGCCAGCAGTGTGGACAGGGCGAACACTGAAGCTTTCTTT
CDR3: CASSVDRANTEAFF
J: TRBJ1-1
size: few
V: TRBV12-3/TRBV12-4
D: TRBD1

DNA: TGCAGCGTCAGGGGGCCGCCGAACACTGAAGCTTTCTTT
CDR3: CSVRGPPNTEAFF
J: TRBJ1-1
size: many
V: TRBV29-1
D: TRBD1

DNA: TGTGCCAGCAAGCGAAGGGTGGCTAACTATGGCTACACCTTC
CDR3: CASKRRVANYGYTF
J: TRBJ1-2
size: NA
V: TRBV2
D: NA

DNA: TGTGCCAGCAGCTTATCGGTCACCGGGGAGCTGTTTTTT
CDR3: CASSLSVTGELFF
J: TRBJ2-2
size: NA
V: TRBV7-3
D: NA

DNA: TGTGCCAGCAGCACCGAGGACGGTGGATTTCGGCAGCAGTACTTC
CDR3: CASSTEDGGFRQQYF
J: TRBJ2-7
size: few
V: TRBV21-1
D: NA

DNA: TGTGCCAGCAGCCAGGGGGGCCTGGGAACCGGGGAGCTGTTTTTT
CDR3: CASSQGGLGTGELFF
J: TRBJ2-2
size: NA
V: TRBV6-1
D: NA

DNA: TGTGCCAGCAGCTTAGGGGCCGCCGTGCAGTACTTC
CDR3: CASSLGAAVQYF
J: TRBJ2-7
size: NA
V: TRBV7-2
D: NA

DNA: TGTGCCAGCAGTTTAACCGGGAGATGGGATGAGCAGTTCTTC
CDR3: CASSLTGRWDEQFF
J: TRBJ2-1
size: few
V: TRBV12-3/TRBV12-4
D: NA

DNA: TGTGCCAGCAGCCGAAGCGGGACGACAGACGAGCAGTACTTC
CDR3: CASSRSGTTDEQYF
J: TRBJ2-7
size: few
V: TRBV7-9
D: TRBD2

DNA: TGCAGCGTTGAAGGGGTAGGGAACAATGAGCAGTTCTTC
CDR3: CSVEGVGNNEQFF
J: TRBJ2-1
size: few
V: TRBV29-1
D: NA

DNA: TGCAGTGCTAGAGGCGGAGAGGGCAGCAATCAGCCCCAGCATTTT
CDR3: CSARGGEGSNQPQHF
J: TRBJ1-5
size: NA
V: TRBV20-1
D: NA

DNA: TGTGCCAGCTCCCCACAGACAGGGATGGACTATGGCTACACCTTC
CDR3: CASSPQTGMDYGYTF
J: TRBJ1-2
size: NA
V: TRBV18
D: TRBD1

DNA: TGCGCCAGCAGCCCCAGGGGGACTAGCGGGAGTGGTTCCGAGCAGTACTTC
CDR3: CASSPRGTSGSGSEQYF
J: TRBJ2-7
size: NA
V: TRBV5-1
D: TRBD2

DNA: TGCAGCGTTGAACGGGGTCTATCGGTCGGCTACACCTTC
CDR3: CSVERGLSVGYTF
J: TRBJ1-2
size: NA
V: TRBV29-1
D: NA

DNA: TGCAGTGCTAGCGAGACTGCCTACGAGCAGTACTTC
CDR3: CSASETAYEQYF
J: TRBJ2-7
size: NA
V: TRBV20-1
D: NA

DNA: TGTGCCAGCAGCTGGACAGCGCGCTCTGGGGCCAACGTCCTGACTTTC
CDR3: CASSWTARSGANVLTF
J: TRBJ2-6
size: NA
V: TRBV7-2
D: NA

DNA: TGTGCCAGCAGCCGGGACAGGGGGGACACCGGGGAGCTGTTTTTT
CDR3: CASSRDRGDTGELFF
J: TRBJ2-2
size: NA
V: TRBV6-1
D: TRBD1

DNA: TGTGCCAGCATGACCGGGGGGCTCCGCCGTAGGGAGCAGTACTTC
CDR3: CASMTGGLRRREQYF
J: TRBJ2-7
size: NA
V: TRBV2
D: NA

DNA: TGTGCCAGCAGTACGGCGGGTCTAAGCTCCTACGAGCAGTACTTC
CDR3: CASSTAGLSSYEQYF
J: TRBJ2-7
size: few
V: TRBV6-2/TRBV6-3
D: NA

DNA: TGTGCCAGCAGCTTAGGACTAGCCCGAAACAATGAGCAGTTCTTC
CDR3: CASSLGLARNNEQFF
J: TRBJ2-1
size: NA
V: TRBV7-3
D: TRBD2

DNA: TGTGCCAGCAGTTTAGGGCCAGGGGGCGTCTATGGCTACACCTTC
CDR3: CASSLGPGGVYGYTF
J: TRBJ1-2
size: few
V: TRBV12-3/TRBV12-4
D: TRBD1

DNA: TGTGCCAGCAGTTTATCGGGAGGTGCCGTGAAGCTCATACATTTT
CDR3: CASSLSGGAVKLIHF
J: TRBJ1-5
size: NA
V: TRBV27
D: NA

DNA: TGTGCCAGCAGTTTAATAGTAGGGTCTAGCGGGCAATCGAGGTCGTTCTTC
CDR3: CASSLIVGSSGQSRSFF
J: TRBJ2-1
size: NA
V: TRBV28
D: TRBD2

DNA: TGTGCCAGCACCGATACAAGAGACTATGGCTACACCTTC
CDR3: CASTDTRDYGYTF
J: TRBJ1-2
size: NA
V: TRBV3-1
D: NA

DNA: TGTGCCAGCAGCTTTTTGGGCGCACTAGAAGCTTTCTTT
CDR3: CASSFLGALEAFF
J: TRBJ1-1
size: few
V: TRBV7-9
D: NA

DNA: TGCGCCAGCAGCTTGGACCGGACAGGAAAGAACACTGAAGCTTTCTTT
CDR3: CASSLDRTGKNTEAFF
J: TRBJ1-1
size: few
V: TRBV5-1
D: TRBD1

DNA: TGTGCCAGCAGTTCCACGGGCGGTAGCAATCAGCCCCAGCATTTT
CDR3: CASSSTGGSNQPQHF
J: TRBJ1-5
size: NA
V: TRBV12-3/TRBV12-4
D: NA

DNA: TGTGCCAGCAGCTCTTTAGGTGCAGGGAGCGGTCCCCCCTACAATGAGCAGTTCTTC
CDR3: CASSSLGAGSGPPYNEQFF
J: TRBJ2-1
size: few
V: TRBV11-2
D: NA

DNA: TGTGCCAGCAGCACGGGGTGGGGCTCCTACAATGAGCAGTTCTTC
CDR3: CASSTGWGSYNEQFF
J: TRBJ2-1
size: NA
V: TRBV11-2
D: NA

DNA: TGCAGTGCTACATGGCGGGGAGGCCACGAGCAGTACTTC
CDR3: CSATWRGGHEQYF
J: TRBJ2-7
size: few
V: TRBV20-1
D: NA